This record looks at one TCR beta chain sequence and its context. Its antigen remains unidentified. Per-base qualities were not stored, and no clone one base away is much larger. The CDR3, from cysteine to phenylalanine, totals 12 residues. Only the CDR3 part of the read is kept: 36 bases, read in frame from the first base. For sequencing of the TCRbeta CDR3 region, genomic DNA was extracted from the sorted cells. The immunoSEQ Assay was used for sequencing of TCRbeta CDR3 regions. The source is immuneACCESS, and TCRdb retained only in-frame sequences with V and J called. Part of the clones is not carried over; for the studies checked, unresolved V genes explain less than half of this, and the remainder is unexplained. The sample data list 65,000 to 90,000 clones, and roughly 86% of these were observed just once. Approximately 0.79% of the sample comes from the top ten. The sample originates from a study of OX40 agonist ivuxolimab in advanced cancers. About the study as a whole: The costimulatory receptor OX40 (CD134) was targeted by ivuxolimab, a fully human IgG2 agonistic monoclonal antibody. In the dose-escalation cohort, approximately 82% of patients were male, and the mean age was approximately 60 years, with a range of about 23 to 90. Intravenous ivuxolimab was administered to patients every 2 weeks at six dose levels: 0.01, 0.1, 0.3, 1.5, 3 and 10 mg/kg. Partial responses occurred in three dose-escalation patients, of whom one had hepatocellular carcinoma and two had cutaneous melanoma. The point of sequencing TCRbeta in the periphery was to test whether ivuxolimab changed TCR sequence diversity and drove clonal T-cell expansion. The monotherapy dose-escalation portion (N of about 47 patients) of the phase I ivuxolimab trial is reported in the paper. Among the approximately 50 dose-escalation patients, roughly 20 had hepatocellular carcinoma, 15 melanoma, 9 renal cell carcinoma and 9 head and neck cancer. Prior anti-PD-1, anti-PD-L1 or anti-CTLA-4 therapy was permitted, and approximately 42% of dose-escalation patients had received checkpoint inhibitors.

Patients with a history of autoimmune disease or receiving systemic immunosuppression were excluded from the trial. Peripheral blood for TCR sequencing was collected from all dose cohorts at baseline, on cycle 4 day 1, and on cycle 7 day 1. The samples were taken from a phase I, first-in-human, multicenter, open-label dose-escalation trial of ivuxolimab. Adults with locally advanced or metastatic head and neck squamous cell, hepatocellular, melanoma or renal cell carcinoma were enrolled in the trial. Before TCR sequencing, CD4+ and CD8+ T cells were separately sorted from peripheral blood. The investigation overall reported the following: After ivuxolimab, more expanded clones were found on average in CD8+ T cells than in CD4+ T cells. In partial responders in the 0.1-3.0 mg/kg groups, normalized peripheral clonal expansion was found to be among the lowest, especially among CD8+ T cells. The antigen specificity of the clonally expanded peripheral T cells was not determined. Low levels of normalized T-cell clonal expansion were also seen in some patients who did not respond. At doses of 0.1 to 3.0 mg/kg, clonal expansion of both CD4+ and CD8+ T cells in blood was seen between baseline and week 6.

This chain is built from TRBV12-2 and TRBJ2-7; the table's D call TRBD2 went unverified against the DNA. TRBV12-2 is noted as a pseudogene. Sequences were derived from CD4+ or CD8+ T cells sorted from blood, sampled in a trial of the OX40 agonist ivuxolimab. The sequence was obtained from an adult with an advanced solid tumor such as melanoma, head and neck, liver or kidney cancer. The DNA sequence reads TGTGCAAGTCGCTTGGGAGCTGACGAGCAGTACTTC. This is translated as CASRLGADEQYF.